These 17 T cell receptor beta chains were sequenced from one sample in a study of blood T cell repertoires in COVID-19. TCRdb keeps only in-frame clones here, not all; method: immunoSEQ multiplex PCR. Of about 260,000 clones listed, over 80% are singletons. The sequencing input was peripheral blood. The receptor source for this set is a middle-aged woman with acute or convalescent COVID-19.

CDR3 residues: CASSSLGQGGETQYF. The CDR3 nucleotides read TGTGCCAGCAGCTCCCTTGGACAGGGGGGAGAGACCCAGTACTTC. V usage is TRBV7-9 and J usage is TRBJ2-5; 10 bases line up with TRBD1. V shed 4 bases and J 4 bases; nucleotides not matched to a gene: 6. Germline CDR1 and CDR2: SEHNR and FQNEAQ (reference sequence). CDR3 length equals 15 residues.

This chain links TRBV9 with TRBJ1-1; D not certain. V was pared by 5 bases and J by 6 bases, with 14 bases between. Germline values: CDR1 SGDLS, CDR2 YYNGEE. This CDR3 comprises 13 residues. CDR3 in amino acids: CASSSGREPEAFF. The CDR3 bases are TGTGCCAGCAGTAGTGGACGGGAACCTGAAGCTTTCTTT.

V usage is TRBV5-1 and J usage is TRBJ1-2; perhaps TRBD1 as D (6 bases). The V gene's germline CDR1 is SGHRS and CDR2 YFSETQ. Trimming stripped 2 bases from V and 4 bases from J, with 12 bases between. The CDR3 is 14 amino acids. The CDR3 sequence is CASSLLDRSYGYTF. The CDR3 nucleotides read TGCGCCAGCAGCTTACTGGACAGAAGCTATGGCTACACCTTC.

The chain links TRBV2 to TRBJ1-2, with D possibly being TRBD1 (6 bases). Germline V gives CDR1 SNHLY, CDR2 FYNNEI. V gave up 7 bases and J gave up 4 bases, with 10 bases separating them. The CDR3 is 12 amino acids. Here the CDR3 DNA reads TGTGCCAGCACTAACAGGGCCTATGGCTACACCTTC. Translating it yields CASTNRAYGYTF.

A note on this clone: One junction end disagrees with the germline gene, perhaps due to a read error. V is TRBV3-1 (or the pseudogene TRBV3-2) and J is TRBJ2-5; the match to TRBD2 covers 9 bases. This CDR3 has 17 amino acids. Germline CDR1 and CDR2: LGHDT and YNNKEL (reference sequence). The DNA of the CDR3 is TGTGCCAGCACCCAAAGTGTTAGCGGGGGAGTCCAAGAGACCCAGTACTTC. It encodes CASTQSVSGGVQETQYF.

The chain recombines TRBV7-2 with TRBJ2-5, with D perhaps TRBD1 (6 bases). CDR3 length: 15 residues. V lost 0 bases and J 4 bases, leaving 12 bases between the germline ends. The germline V gene encodes CDR1 SGHTA and CDR2 FQGNSA. For the CDR3, the DNA is TGTGCCAGCAGCTTAGCCCCAGGGGCGCGAGAGACCCAGTACTTC. Translation gives CASSLAPGARETQYF.

As regards this clone: The conserved phenylalanine or tryptophan is not found at the CDR3 terminus, so this likely reflects a read error. This chain connects TRBV25-1 to TRBJ1-2, with D maybe TRBD1 (5 bases). Trimming pared 3 bases from V and 1 base from J, leaving 12 bases between. Germline lookup yields CDR1 MGHDK and CDR2 SYGVNS. CDR3 length equals 15 residues. The CDR3 nucleotides are TGTGCCAGCAGTGATCCCGGGGGGAGTAACTATGGCTACACCCTC. This sequence encodes CASSDPGGSNYGYTL.

The V gene is TRBV24-1, the J gene TRBJ1-1; D not certain. CDR3 size: 13 residues. The germline V gene encodes CDR1 KGHDR and CDR2 SFDVKD. V was shortened by 5 bases and J by 2 bases, with 8 bases between the two germline ends. The CDR3 region has the DNA TGTGCCACCAGTGTAGGAGATAACACTGAAGCTTTCTTT. The encoded protein is CATSVGDNTEAFF.

The CDR3 nucleotides read TGTGCCAGCTCACGGGCGGGACCGGCGAACACTGAAGCTTTCTTT. Translating gives CASSRAGPANTEAFF. The genes are TRBV18 and TRBJ1-1, with D possibly matching TRBD1 (5 bases). The CDR3 is made up of 15 amino acids. Looked up from germline, CDR1 is KGHSH and CDR2 is LQKENI. Trimming took off 4 bases at V and 1 base at J, with 13 bases between the two ends.

The chain is built from TRBV6-1 and TRBJ2-7; 7 positions match TRBD1. Looked up from germline, CDR1 is MNHNS and CDR2 is SASEGT. The CDR3 is 14 residues long. Trimming cost V 2 bases and J 0 bases; bases outside gene matches: 1. In DNA form, the CDR3 reads TGTGCCAGCAGTGAACGGACAGGCTCCTACGAGCAGTACGTC. It yields the protein CASSERTGSYEQYV.

In this sample, this clone turned up a few times. V and J are TRBV9 and TRBJ2-7; D is unclear. CDR1 and CDR2 (germline): SGDLS, YYNGEE. This CDR3 spans 8 amino acids. Trimming pared 7 bases from V and 7 bases from J, leaving 3 bases between. CDR3 coding DNA: TGTGCCAGCCTTGAGCAGTACGTC. Its protein product is CASLEQYV.

The CDR3 sequence is CASSLVGDRSTDTQYF. DNA for the CDR3: TGTGCCAGCAGTTTAGTAGGGGACAGGAGCACAGATACGCAGTATTTT. V and J are TRBV27 and TRBJ2-3; TRBD1 matches 8 bases. The junction had 4 bases not matched to a gene; V was cut back by 2 bases and J by 0 bases. The CDR3 runs 16 residues. Germline V gene data show CDR1 as MNHEY and CDR2 as SMNVEV (reference sequence).

The rearrangement links TRBV5-6 to TRBJ1-6, with a possible D match to TRBD1 (6 bases). The CDR3 covers 15 residues. Germline CDR1 SGHDT, CDR2 YYEEEE. V shed 0 bases and J shed 9 bases, with 13 bases lying between them. The CDR3, as DNA: TGTGCCAGCAGCTTGGCCTTTGGCAGGGGTTCACCCCTCCACTTT. Its protein is CASSLAFGRGSPLHF.

CDR3 in DNA: TGTGCCAGCAGCCCATTCGGACTAGCCGTGAGCAATGAGCAGTTCTTC. This sequence encodes CASSPFGLAVSNEQFF. The V call is TRBV7-2, the J call TRBJ2-1; TRBD2 aligns across 8 bases. CDR3 length: 16 amino acids. V lost 5 bases, J lost 6 bases, and 12 bases stayed unmatched. Germline-derived CDR1 and CDR2 are SGHTA and FQGNSA.

The genes are TRBV30 and TRBJ2-5; no clear D gene. Trimming cost V 0 bases and J 0 bases, with 5 bases left between them. Germline values: CDR1 GTSNPN, CDR2 SVGIG (reference sequence). There are 13 residues in the CDR3. CDR3 DNA sequence: TGTGCCTGGAGTGTTGGGCACCAAGAGACCCAGTACTTC. This sequence encodes CAWSVGHQETQYF.

V gene TRBV5-1 combines with J gene TRBJ1-6; 11 bases line up with TRBD1. The V segment lost 3 bases and the J segment 9 bases; nucleotides outside the gene matches: 11. The CDR3 extends over 17 amino acids. Per the germline V gene, CDR1 is SGHRS and CDR2 is YFSETQ. CDR3 nucleotide sequence: TGCGCCAGCAGCTACGGACAGGGGGCAGTGGAGCGTTCACCCCTCCACTTT. It encodes CASSYGQGAVERSPLHF.

This chain joins TRBV6-6 and TRBJ1-1; 8 positions agree with TRBD1. The J segment lost 4 bases and the V segment lost 5 bases, leaving 6 bases of the junction unmatched. Germline V gene sequence: CDR1 MNHNY, CDR2 SVGAGI (reference sequence). CDR3 length equals 14 residues. CDR3 coding DNA: TGTGCCAGCAGTCGGACAGGGTTGGCCACTGAAGCTTTCTTT. This gives the protein CASSRTGLATEAFF.